This is a list of T cell receptor beta chains from one sample in a study of blood T cell dynamics during melanoma immunotherapy. TCRdb's table, derived via immunoSEQ multiplex PCR, lists solely in-frame clones and lacks some. The sample has over 20,000 clones; about nine tenths are singletons. The sequencing used blood, collected from a patient treated with checkpoint blockade. The receptors here all came from a human donor with melanoma. Both conserved end residues are part of each CDR3. A D gene is named only where the DNA matches it firmly. Clone sizes are given selectively: once, few, many, or a class where the clone is expanded.

j_call: TRBJ2-3
clone_size: -
d_call: -
v_call: TRBV11-2
cdr3_nt: TGTGCCAGCAGCTTAGGCCCGGGCGGAGATACGCAGTATTTT
cdr3_aa: CASSLGPGGDTQYF

j_call: TRBJ2-7
clone_size: once
d_call: TRBD1
v_call: TRBV7-2
cdr3_nt: TGTGCCAGCAGCTTGGAGTGGACAGGGCTCTACGAGCAGTACTTC
cdr3_aa: CASSLEWTGLYEQYF

j_call: TRBJ2-5
clone_size: -
d_call: TRBD1
v_call: TRBV28
cdr3_nt: TGTGCCAGCAGTTTAAAGGGACAGGGCAAGGAGACCCAGTACTTC
cdr3_aa: CASSLKGQGKETQYF

j_call: TRBJ2-3
clone_size: -
d_call: TRBD2
v_call: TRBV13
cdr3_nt: TGTGCCAGCAGCTTAGGCCCGCCGGGACTAGCGGGGAGCACAGATACGCAGTATTTT
cdr3_aa: CASSLGPPGLAGSTDTQYF

j_call: TRBJ2-2
clone_size: -
d_call: -
v_call: TRBV2
cdr3_nt: TGTGCCAGCAATATGAGGCAAGGGACGGGGACTACCGGGGAGCTGTTTTTT
cdr3_aa: CASNMRQGTGTTGELFF

j_call: TRBJ2-7
clone_size: -
d_call: -
v_call: TRBV5-6
cdr3_nt: TGTGCCAGCAGCTTCCCTTTGGGCTCCTACGAGCAGTACTTC
cdr3_aa: CASSFPLGSYEQYF

j_call: TRBJ2-5
clone_size: -
d_call: TRBD1
v_call: TRBV29-1
cdr3_nt: TGCAGCGTTGGGACAGGGTTGGAGACCCAGTACTTC
cdr3_aa: CSVGTGLETQYF

j_call: TRBJ2-2
clone_size: once
d_call: TRBD2
v_call: TRBV6-6
cdr3_nt: TGTGCCAGCATTCCCGGGACTAGCGACAACACCGGGGAGCTGTTTTTT
cdr3_aa: CASIPGTSDNTGELFF

j_call: TRBJ1-2
clone_size: -
d_call: TRBD1
v_call: TRBV28
cdr3_nt: TGTGCCAGCAGTGAAGGACAGGGTTGGTTCGGCTACACCTTC
cdr3_aa: CASSEGQGWFGYTF

j_call: TRBJ1-4
clone_size: -
d_call: -
v_call: TRBV5-1
cdr3_nt: TGCGCCAGCAGCCCGGCAGGACGGGAAAAGGAACTGTTTTTT
cdr3_aa: CASSPAGREKELFF

j_call: TRBJ2-1
clone_size: -
d_call: TRBD2
v_call: TRBV19
cdr3_nt: TGTGCCAGTAGCGGGGGTGCTAGCGGGGACAATGAGCAGTTCTTC
cdr3_aa: CASSGGASGDNEQFF

j_call: TRBJ1-2
clone_size: -
d_call: -
v_call: TRBV30
cdr3_nt: TGTGCCTGGAGTTGGTCGGGCAGGGCTAACTATGGCTACACCTTC
cdr3_aa: CAWSWSGRANYGYTF

j_call: TRBJ2-1
clone_size: -
d_call: TRBD2
v_call: TRBV28
cdr3_nt: TGTGCCAGCACCTCGGGGGGTAGTCCTAGCTCCTACAATGAGCAGTTCTTC
cdr3_aa: CASTSGGSPSSYNEQFF

j_call: TRBJ2-3
clone_size: once
d_call: TRBD2
v_call: TRBV30
cdr3_nt: TGTGCCTGGAGTCCGTCACGGACTAGCAGATACACAGATACGCAGTATTTT
cdr3_aa: CAWSPSRTSRYTDTQYF

j_call: TRBJ1-4
clone_size: once
d_call: -
v_call: TRBV7-2
cdr3_nt: TGTGCCAGCAGCCCACAACATGGGCGCGGGGAAAAACTGTTTTTT
cdr3_aa: CASSPQHGRGEKLFF

j_call: TRBJ2-7
clone_size: -
d_call: -
v_call: TRBV7-8
cdr3_nt: TGTGCCAGCAGCCCCCACAGATCCTCCTACGAGCAGTACTTC
cdr3_aa: CASSPHRSSYEQYF

j_call: TRBJ1-1
clone_size: few
d_call: -
v_call: TRBV5-1
cdr3_nt: TGCGCCAGCAGCTTGGCCATAGGGGACACTGAAGCTTTCTTT
cdr3_aa: CASSLAIGDTEAFF

j_call: TRBJ1-1
clone_size: once
d_call: -
v_call: TRBV6-1
cdr3_nt: TGTGCCAGCAGTGAAAACAGAAACACTGAAGCTTTCTTT
cdr3_aa: CASSENRNTEAFF

j_call: TRBJ1-4
clone_size: -
d_call: TRBD1
v_call: TRBV18
cdr3_nt: TGTGCCAGCTCACCGGGACAGGGAGGAGAAAAACTGTTTTTT
cdr3_aa: CASSPGQGGEKLFF

j_call: TRBJ1-1
clone_size: -
d_call: -
v_call: TRBV5-1
cdr3_nt: TGCGCCAGCAGCTTGGCCGGGGCAGGGAACACTGAAGCTTTCTTT
cdr3_aa: CASSLAGAGNTEAFF